One and the same sample provided the 18 T cell receptor beta chains below, sequenced in a study of blood T cell repertoires in COVID-19. The repertoire was sequenced with immunoSEQ multiplex PCR; TCRdb's copy has only in-frame clones and lacks some. The data hold 95,000 to 150,000 clones, with roughly four fifths observed a single time. The specimen sequenced was peripheral blood. These receptors were collected from a man aged 55 to 70 with acute or convalescent COVID-19.

This chain uses TRBV7-2 with TRBJ2-1; D is unresolved. Germline V CDR1 and CDR2: SGHTA, FQGNSA. The V and J ends lost 7 bases and 5 bases respectively, with 12 bases between them. The CDR3 sequence is 13 residues long. The CDR3 DNA reads as TGTGCCAGCAACCCTCTGGGCCACAATGAGCAGTTCTTC. Amino acids: CASNPLGHNEQFF.

The table lists this clone with a few counts. The chain employs TRBV6-5 and TRBJ2-2; TRBD1 matches 7 bases. The length of the CDR3 is 13 residues. CDR1 is MNHEY, CDR2 SVGAGI, per germline. J was trimmed by 5 bases and V by 6 bases; bases with no gene match: 3. The CDR3 DNA follows: TGTGCCAGCAGGAAACAGGGGACCGGGGAGCTGTTTTTT. Its protein is CASRKQGTGELFF.

A few counts support this clone. The chain combines TRBV18 with TRBJ2-3; D ambiguous. Trimming left V 6 bases short and J 3 bases short, with 16 bases between. Germline V gives CDR1 KGHSH, CDR2 LQKENI. The CDR3 length is 15 residues. The CDR3 DNA follows: TGTGCCAGCTCCCCGGCCAGCGCGAGGACAGATACGCAGTATTTT. Protein sequence: CASSPASARTDTQYF.

The chain uses TRBV18 and TRBJ1-1; 7 bases line up with TRBD1. The V gene's germline CDR1 is KGHSH and CDR2 LQKENI. Trimming removed 5 bases from V and 0 bases from J; junction bases left unmatched: 6. CDR3 length: 15 residues. This chain's CDR3 is CASSTTGTVNTEAFF. The DNA of the CDR3 is TGTGCCAGCTCAACAACCGGGACAGTGAACACTGAAGCTTTCTTT.

The chain joins TRBV5-1 to TRBJ2-3; 7 nucleotides agree with TRBD2. Germline CDR1 is SGHRS and CDR2 is YFSETQ. After removal of 4 bases from V and 5 bases from J, the junction contained 10 bases not matched to a gene. CDR3 length: 15 amino acids. CDR3 amino acids: CASSPGGAGVDTQYF. The CDR3 DNA reads TGCGCCAGCAGCCCCGGCGGGGCGGGAGTAGATACGCAGTATTTT. The complete variable domain, with remaining parts taken from reference TRBV5-1 and TRBJ2-3, reads KAGVTQTPRYLIKTRGQQVTLSCSPISGHRSVSWYQQTPGQGLQFLFEYFSETQRNKGNFPGRFSGRQFSNSRSEMNVSTLELGDSALYLCASSPGGAGVDTQYFGPGTRLTVL.

The chain joins TRBV6-1 to TRBJ2-2, with no clear D. The CDR3 sequence is 16 residues long. The V end lost 4 bases, the J end lost 0 bases, and 12 bases lay between the germline ends. The V gene's germline CDR1 is MNHNS and CDR2 SASEGT. The CDR3 protein is CASSVRSRPNTGELFF. Written as DNA, the CDR3 is TGTGCCAGCAGTGTGAGGAGCCGACCGAACACCGGGGAGCTGTTTTTT.

J is TRBJ1-5 and V is TRBV9; 8 bases align to TRBD1. Germline V gene sequence: CDR1 SGDLS, CDR2 YYNGEE. Germline trimming cut 4 bases from V and 10 bases from J; bases unmatched to any gene: 10. The CDR3 is made up of 14 amino acids. The CDR3 loop reads CASSLMDRESPQHF. In nucleotides, the CDR3 is TGTGCCAGCAGCTTAATGGACAGGGAATCCCCCCAGCATTTT.

The CDR3 is CASSYSPLTEAFF. The DNA for the CDR3 is TGTGCCAGCAGTTACTCTCCATTGACTGAAGCTTTCTTT. The chain recombines TRBV6-5 with TRBJ1-1, with no clear D. The CDR3 is 13 residues long. The germline V gene has CDR1 MNHEY and CDR2 SVGAGI. V shed 0 bases and J shed 5 bases, with 7 bases lying between them.

This chain connects TRBV29-1 to TRBJ1-2; 9 bases map to TRBD1. J gave up 3 bases and V 7 bases, and 3 bases lay outside the gene matches. The CDR3 totals 12 residues. Germline CDR1 reads SQVTM; CDR2 reads ANQGSEA. CDR3 amino acids: CSAGQGDYGYTF. In DNA, the CDR3 is TGCAGCGCGGGACAGGGTGACTATGGCTACACCTTC.

The rearrangement uses TRBV15 and TRBJ1-5, with 11 bases matching TRBD1. The CDR3 has 14 residues. CDR1 and CDR2 from the germline V gene are LNHNV and YYDKDF (reference sequence). With V trimmed by 6 bases and J by 6 bases, 4 bases remained unmatched. The CDR3 protein is CATRRDRGSQPQHF. In DNA form, the CDR3 reads TGTGCCACCAGAAGGGACAGGGGGAGTCAGCCCCAGCATTTT.

The chain recombines TRBV28 with TRBJ2-7; 9 bases line up with TRBD2. CDR3 length: 16 amino acids. V lost 5 bases, J lost 4 bases, and 12 bases stayed unmatched. Germline V gene data show CDR1 as MDHEN and CDR2 as SYDVKM. The CDR3 spells CASSPIGVAGGYEQYF. CDR3 sequence (DNA): TGTGCCAGCAGTCCCATCGGGGTTGCGGGAGGGTACGAGCAGTACTTC.

The rearrangement uses TRBV7-2 and TRBJ1-1, with 10 bases identical to TRBD1. With 2 bases clipped from V and 1 base from J, the junction kept 7 bases outside the gene matches. CDR1 is SGHTA and CDR2 is FQGNSA in the germline V gene. The CDR3 extends over 17 amino acids. The CDR3 bases are TGTGCCAGCAGCTTACCGGGACAGGGGTCTCCGAACACTGAAGCTTTCTTT. Translation: CASSLPGQGSPNTEAFF.

V usage is TRBV29-1 and J usage is TRBJ2-2; 7 nucleotides line up with TRBD1. Germline CDR1 reads SQVTM; CDR2 reads ANQGSEA. This CDR3 comprises 14 residues. Losses at the gene ends were 6 bases for V and 1 base for J; bases not matched to a gene: 5. DNA for the CDR3: TGCAGCGTCCAAAGACAGGGGAACACCGGGGAGCTGTTTTTT. It yields the protein CSVQRQGNTGELFF.

The rearrangement links TRBV28 to TRBJ1-2; tentatively, D is TRBD1 (5 bases). Trimming took 7 bases from V and 5 from J, leaving 14 bases between them. The germline CDR1 and CDR2 sequences are MDHEN and SYDVKM. The CDR3 consists of 13 residues. As DNA, the CDR3 is TGTGCCAGCAACCCTCGGGGGGTTTATGGCTACACCTTC. Protein product: CASNPRGVYGYTF.

This clone was counted between two and nine times. The rearrangement joins TRBV5-1 to TRBJ1-1; TRBD1 matches 8 bases. Per the germline V gene, CDR1 is SGHRS and CDR2 is YFSETQ. J lost 3 bases, V lost 4 bases, and 8 bases had no gene match. The CDR3 sequence is 15 residues long. CDR3 residues: CASSPDRVDDTEAFF. CDR3 DNA: TGCGCCAGCAGCCCGGACAGGGTTGATGACACTGAAGCTTTCTTT.

J is TRBJ1-3 and V is TRBV7-9; no clear D gene. The V end was cut by 1 base, the J end by 2 bases, with 9 bases between. The CDR3 length is 15 residues. Germline CDR1 and CDR2: SEHNR and FQNEAQ (reference sequence). CDR3 sequence: CASSLGFAAGNTIYF. The DNA for the CDR3 is TGTGCCAGCAGCTTAGGTTTCGCAGCTGGAAACACCATATATTTT.

This chain connects TRBV21-1 to TRBJ1-5; the table's TRBD1 call for D was not verified on the DNA. TRBV21-1 corresponds to a pseudogene. This CDR3 is 17 amino acids long. CDR3 nucleotides: TGTGCCAGCAGACCCTTTGGACAACAGAATAGCAATCAGCCCCAGCATTTT. Encoded protein: CASRPFGQQNSNQPQHF.

The gene calls are TRBV5-1 and TRBJ1-2, with D maybe TRBD1 (5 bases). Germline V lookup: CDR1 SGHRS, CDR2 YFSETQ. Trimming pared 4 bases from V and 3 bases from J, leaving 16 bases between. The CDR3 runs to 15 residues. DNA for the CDR3: TGCGCCAGCAGCCCTTACCTGGGGGGGGACTATGGCTACACCTTC. This translates into CASSPYLGGDYGYTF.